These 13 T cell receptor beta chains originate from one sample sequenced in a study of long-term antiretroviral therapy in people with HIV. Assay version v3.0 of immunoSEQ was used, and it was run at survey level. Clones were sequenced by immunoSEQ multiplex PCR, and TCRdb holds only the in-frame ones, with some missing. The repertoire holds approximately 16,000 clones, with just over 85% as singletons. Sequencing was performed on unsorted PBMCs, taken 2.3 years before starting antiretroviral therapy. The receptors come from a woman younger than 45 with HIV.

The V gene is TRBV5-6, the J gene TRBJ2-1; tentative D call: TRBD2 (5 bases). The CDR3 consists of 13 residues. CDR1 is SGHDT and CDR2 is YYEEEE in the germline V gene. Trimming removed 2 bases from V and 14 bases from J, with 17 bases in between. The CDR3 DNA follows: TGTGCCAGCAGCTTTCTTGGACTCCCGGAGGAGTTCTTC. Translating gives CASSFLGLPEEFF.

The chain couples TRBV27 to TRBJ2-3, with 7 bases aligning to TRBD2. The germline CDR1 and CDR2 sequences are MNHEY and SMNVEV (reference sequence). The CDR3 contains 15 residues. V shed 5 bases and J 0 bases; nucleotides not matched to a gene: 5. This CDR3 is CASSTFSGSTDTQYF. The CDR3, as DNA: TGTGCCAGCAGTACGTTTAGCGGGAGCACAGATACGCAGTATTTT.

The V call is TRBV4-3, the J call TRBJ1-3; maybe TRBD1 (5 bases). The V end lost 0 bases, the J end lost 2 bases, and 11 bases lay between the germline ends. This CDR3 has 16 amino acids. Looked up from germline, CDR1 is LGHNA and CDR2 is YSLEER. CDR3: CASSQERAGTGNTIYF. The CDR3 DNA is TGCGCCAGCAGCCAAGAGCGGGCAGGGACTGGAAACACCATATATTTT.

This sequence joins TRBV19 and TRBJ2-3, with D perhaps TRBD1 (6 bases). Trimming pared 10 bases from V and 0 bases from J, leaving 17 bases between. The CDR3 totals 15 residues. Germline V lookup: CDR1 LNHDA, CDR2 SQIVND (reference sequence). The CDR3 protein is CATAPGDKSTDTQYF. In DNA, the CDR3 is TGTGCCACGGCTCCCGGGGACAAGAGCACAGATACGCAGTATTTT. Using reference TRBV19 and TRBJ2-3 for the parts outside the CDR3, the full variable domain is DGGITQSPKYLFRKEGQNVTLSCEQNLNHDAMYWYRQDPGQGLRLIYYSQIVNDFQKGDIAEGYSVSREKKESFPLTVTSAQKNPTAFYLCATAPGDKSTDTQYFGPGTRLTVL.

The gene calls are TRBV25-1 and TRBJ1-1; a possible D gene is TRBD1 (5 bases). The CDR3 covers 14 residues. V was shortened by 3 bases and J by 4 bases, with 12 bases between the two germline ends. Germline V gives CDR1 MGHDK, CDR2 SYGVNS. Written as DNA, the CDR3 is TGTGCCAGCAGTGATTGGGATAGGGGCACTGAAGCTTTCTTT. As protein: CASSDWDRGTEAFF.

CDR3 amino acids: CASTGRGSADTQYF. The CDR3 region has the DNA TGTGCCAGTACCGGGCGGGGGAGTGCAGATACGCAGTATTTT. The rearrangement links TRBV19 to TRBJ2-3; 7 bases fit TRBD2. V lost 7 bases and J lost 4; bases outside the gene matches: 8. CDR1 and CDR2 (germline): LNHDA, SQIVND (reference sequence). CDR3 length equals 14 residues. The complete variable domain, with remaining parts taken from reference TRBV19 and TRBJ2-3, reads DGGITQSPKYLFRKEGQNVTLSCEQNLNHDAMYWYRQDPGQGLRLIYYSQIVNDFQKGDIAEGYSVSREKKESFPLTVTSAQKNPTAFYLCASTGRGSADTQYFGPGTRLTVL.

The chain combines TRBV5-6 with TRBJ2-7; 10 bases are a match to TRBD1. Germline CDR1 SGHDT, CDR2 YYEEEE. The CDR3 has 14 amino acids. V lost 2 bases and J lost 3; bases outside the gene matches: 2. The chain's CDR3 is CASSFRTGGYEQYF. DNA for the CDR3: TGTGCCAGCAGCTTCCGGACAGGGGGCTACGAGCAGTACTTC.

The chain combines TRBV2 with TRBJ1-3, with D possibly matching TRBD1 (5 bases). Germline CDR1 SNHLY, CDR2 FYNNEI. The CDR3 totals 14 residues. V was trimmed by 6 bases and J by 3 bases, leaving 12 bases between them. This chain's CDR3 is CASSRGGYGNTIYF. DNA for the CDR3: TGTGCCAGCAGCCGTGGGGGGTATGGAAACACCATATATTTT.

The chain links TRBV11-2 to TRBJ1-1; 8 bases line up with TRBD1. CDR3 length: 14 amino acids. The ends lost 5 bases at V and 4 bases at J; junction bases unmatched: 6. The V gene's germline CDR1 is SGHAT and CDR2 FQNNGV. CDR3 nucleotides: TGTGCCAGCAGCGCCCGAGGGACAGGCACTGAAGCTTTCTTT. This encodes CASSARGTGTEAFF.

J is TRBJ2-2 and V is TRBV9; either TRBD1 or TRBD2 may supply D (6 bases each). Germline V gene sequence: CDR1 SGDLS, CDR2 YYNGEE. This CDR3 comprises 17 residues. Between the trimmed V and J ends, which lost 0 bases and 8 bases, there was a span of 20 bases. In nucleotides, the CDR3 is TGTGCCAGCAGCGTAGAAGGAATAGTTCGGGGGACAGGGGAGCTGTTTTTT. Protein product: CASSVEGIVRGTGELFF.

This chain connects TRBV7-9 to TRBJ2-7, with 9 bases matching TRBD2. Germline V gene lookup returns CDR1 SEHNR and CDR2 FQNEAQ (reference sequence). The CDR3 length is 16 residues. J gave up 3 bases and V 1 base, and 7 bases lay outside the gene matches. The CDR3 sequence is CASSLELAGPLYEQYF. DNA of the CDR3: TGTGCCAGCAGCTTAGAGCTAGCGGGACCCCTCTACGAGCAGTACTTC.

The chain joins TRBV6-5 to TRBJ1-2; D is unclear. The CDR3 is 14 amino acids. The ends were cut back, 2 bases at V and 8 bases at J, with 15 bases in the middle. Germline lookup yields CDR1 MNHEY and CDR2 SVGAGI. The CDR3 here is CASSYVGLGEGYTF. The CDR3 DNA reads as TGTGCCAGCAGTTACGTGGGTTTAGGAGAAGGCTACACCTTC.

V and J are TRBV7-2 and TRBJ2-5; D is possibly TRBD1 or TRBD2 (6 bases each). In germline, CDR1 is SGHTA, CDR2 FQGNSA. V was shortened by 2 bases and J by 4 bases, with 14 bases between the two germline ends. This CDR3 comprises 15 residues. The chain's CDR3 is CASSLHTGARETQYF. The CDR3 DNA follows: TGTGCCAGCAGCTTACATACGGGGGCTCGAGAGACCCAGTACTTC.